These 25 T cell receptor beta chains share one sample of origin, sequenced in a study of identical twins. TCRdb itself ran the 5' RACE reads through MiXCR, one entry per CDR3 protein. The data contain roughly 1,500,000 distinct CDR3 sequences, around 33% of them singletons. The sequencing sample was made of cord blood. The receptors were sampled from a newborn girl in good health.

This clonotype appeared once. The CDR3 nucleotides are TGCAGCGTTAGCAACCCGGGACTAGTCTCCTACGGGCAGTACTTC. It yields the protein CSVSNPGLVSYGQYF. The J gene is TRBJ2-5, the V gene TRBV29-1, with 8 nucleotides matching TRBD2. The germline CDR1 and CDR2 sequences are SQVTM and ANQGSEA. The CDR3 is 15 residues long. The V segment lost 5 bases and the J segment 11 bases; nucleotides outside the gene matches: 19.

A few counts support this clonotype. This sequence joins TRBV11-1 and TRBJ2-1, with TRBD2 identical over 9 bases. This CDR3 spans 15 amino acids. Germline V gives CDR1 SGHAT, CDR2 FQDESV (reference sequence). V gave up 5 bases and J gave up 5 bases; unmatched junction bases: 7. The CDR3 bases are TGTGCCAGCAGCCCAGGGACTAGCTGGGACAATGAGCAGTTCTTC. Protein sequence: CASSPGTSWDNEQFF.

The rearrangement links TRBV12-3 or TRBV12-4 to TRBJ2-2; D is possibly TRBD1 (5 bases). With 4 bases removed from V and 5 bases from J, the gap between germline ends came to 11 bases. The CDR3 loop spans 14 amino acids. The CDR3 bases are TGTGCCAGCAGTTCCCCAGGGTTTACCGGGGAGCTGTTTTTT. Translating it yields CASSSPGFTGELFF.

The genes are TRBV5-5 and TRBJ1-5, with D tentatively TRBD1 (5 bases). V was cut by 3 bases and J by 0 bases, with 13 bases left in between. The CDR3 runs 16 residues. Germline CDR1 SGHKS, CDR2 YYEKEE (reference sequence). CDR3 residues: CASSSERTHSNQPQHF. The CDR3, as DNA: TGTGCCAGCAGCTCCGAAAGGACACATAGCAATCAGCCCCAGCATTTT.

In regard to this clonotype: One end of the junction is discordant with germline, which a read error may explain. The chain combines TRBV20-1 with TRBJ2-1; TRBD2 matches at 12 bases. The CDR3 extends over 13 amino acids. Germline assignment: CDR1 DFQATT and CDR2 SNEGSKA (reference sequence). CDR3 nucleotide sequence: TGCAGTGTTAGACTAGCGGGAGCGAAGGAGCAGTTCTTC. Its translation is CSVRLAGAKEQFF.

This clonotype was detected a few times. This chain connects TRBV7-6 to TRBJ2-4; 7 nucleotides align to TRBD2. V shed 1 base and J 0 bases; nucleotides not matched to a gene: 9. The length of the CDR3 is 18 residues. The germline V gene encodes CDR1 SGHVS and CDR2 FNYEAQ. The CDR3 DNA sequence: TGTGCCAGCAGCTTAGGCCCAGTGAGCGGGGCAGCCAAAAACATTCAGTACTTC. Translated: CASSLGPVSGAAKNIQYF.

This clonotype was observed once. This rearrangement joins TRBV5-1 to TRBJ2-7; D tentatively reads TRBD1 or TRBD2 (6 bases each). The CDR3 length is 18 residues. V lost 0 bases and J lost 4, with 23 bases in between. The germline CDR1 and CDR2 sequences are SGHRS and YFSETQ. The CDR3 spells CASSLGSFGGSGEYEQYF. In DNA form, the CDR3 reads TGCGCCAGCAGCTTGGGGTCTTTTGGGGGCTCGGGGGAATACGAGCAGTACTTC.

Concerning this clonotype: The junction differs from germline at one of its ends, possibly a read error. The chain couples TRBV7-9 to TRBJ1-6; a possible D gene is TRBD1 (5 bases). The CDR3 spans 11 residues. Germline V gene sequence: CDR1 SEHNR, CDR2 FQNEAQ (reference sequence). DNA for the CDR3: TGTTCCAGCAGAGGACAAGGGCCCCTCCACTTT. Its protein product is CSSRGQGPLHF.

The V and J genes are TRBV30 and TRBJ1-2; D remains ambiguous. This CDR3 region has 12 residues. V lost 2 bases and J lost 0, with 4 bases in between. The V gene's germline CDR1 is GTSNPN and CDR2 SVGIG (reference sequence). The CDR3 DNA reads as TGTGCCTGGAGTAAGACTAACTATGGCTACACCTTC. Translating it yields CAWSKTNYGYTF.

This clonotype appeared a single time. The chain combines TRBV6-4 with TRBJ1-1; 9 bases map to TRBD1. V was pared by 6 bases and J by 0 bases, with 8 bases of the junction left unmatched. The CDR3 consists of 16 residues. The germline CDR1 and CDR2 sequences are MRHNA and SNTAGT. CDR3 amino acids: CASSPTGGGLNTEAFF. CDR3 nucleotide sequence: TGTGCCAGCAGCCCTACAGGGGGCGGCTTGAACACTGAAGCTTTCTTT.

The sample holds a few counts of this clonotype. The gene calls are TRBV7-9 and TRBJ2-4, with D possibly being TRBD2 (6 bases). The J call may be incorrect, as the DNA end agrees better with TRBJ2-5. Germline values: CDR1 SEHNR, CDR2 FQNEAQ (reference sequence). CDR3 size: 15 residues. The CDR3 DNA follows: TGTGCCAGCACCGCCCCCTGGGGGGAGGAGGAGACCCAGTACTTC. As protein: CASTAPWGEEETQYF.

The sample holds many counts of this clonotype. The gene calls are TRBV29-1 and TRBJ1-2; maybe TRBD1 (5 bases). Germline-derived CDR1 and CDR2 are SQVTM and ANQGSEA. V was shortened by 6 bases and J by 4 bases, with 18 bases between the two germline ends. This CDR3 has 14 amino acids. The CDR3 region is CSVETGDAFYGYTF. The CDR3 DNA follows: TGCAGCGTAGAAACGGGGGACGCCTTCTATGGCTACACCTTC.

The chain recombines TRBV4-1 with TRBJ2-2; a possible D gene is TRBD2 (5 bases). Per germline, CDR1 MGHRA and CDR2 YSYEKL. Trimming cost V 1 base and J 7 bases, with 10 bases left between them. The CDR3 has 14 amino acids. This CDR3 is CASSQVGGSGELFF. The CDR3 nucleotides are TGCGCCAGCAGCCAAGTCGGTGGGAGCGGGGAGCTGTTTTTT.

This clonotype appeared a few times. The rearrangement joins TRBV23-1 to TRBJ1-4, with 10 bases lining up with TRBD1. TRBV23-1 is an ORF; its function is uncertain. This CDR3 region has 16 residues. J was trimmed by 7 bases and V by 0 bases; bases with no gene match: 5. CDR3 sequence: CASSQSGGQGSEKLFF. CDR3 coding DNA: TGCGCCAGCAGTCAATCGGGGGGACAGGGGAGTGAAAAACTGTTTTTT.

This clonotype came up a few times. The chain employs TRBV11-2 and TRBJ1-4; perhaps TRBD1 as D (6 bases). Trimming took 3 bases from V and 0 from J, leaving 8 bases between them. Germline V gives CDR1 SGHAT, CDR2 FQNNGV. The CDR3 runs to 15 residues. The DNA for the CDR3 is TGTGCCAGCAGCTTTGGGGGGCCAACTAATGAAAAACTGTTTTTT. Encoded protein: CASSFGGPTNEKLFF.

This clonotype appeared a few times. V usage is TRBV9 and J usage is TRBJ2-5, with a tentative D call TRBD2 (5 bases). V gave up 5 bases and J gave up 11 bases, with 19 bases separating them. This CDR3 has 13 residues. CDR1 is SGDLS and CDR2 is YYNGEE in the germline V gene. CDR3 sequence (DNA): TGTGCCAGCAGTGTCGGAGGATACAATGAGCAGTACTTC. Translated, it gives CASSVGGYNEQYF. Full variable domain (remainder filled in from reference TRBV9 and TRBJ2-5): DSGVTQTPKHLITATGQRVTLRCSPRSGDLSVYWYQQSLDQGLQFLIQYYNGEERAKGNILERFSAQQFPDLHSELNLSSLELGDSALYFCASSVGGYNEQYFGPGTRLLVL.

The J gene is TRBJ2-2, the V gene TRBV7-2; D is undetermined. V was trimmed by 1 base and J by 4 bases, leaving 10 bases between them. Germline V gene lookup returns CDR1 SGHTA and CDR2 FQGNSA. The CDR3 has 15 residues. DNA for the CDR3: TGTGCCAGCAGCTTAGTGGCGACTGGCACCGGGGAGCTGTTTTTT. It is translated as CASSLVATGTGELFF.

There are a few counts of this clonotype. The gene calls are TRBV6-1 and TRBJ2-5; no clear D gene. Germline V gene data show CDR1 as MNHNS and CDR2 as SASEGT. Trimming cost V 7 bases and J 9 bases, with 21 bases left between them. The CDR3 extends over 14 amino acids. CDR3 sequence: CASTLSRSHQPQYF. The CDR3 DNA follows: TGTGCCAGCACTTTATCTAGGTCCCACCAGCCCCAGTACTTC.

The rearrangement links TRBV5-1 to TRBJ2-1; 12 bases line up with TRBD2. The J call may be mistaken, given a closer DNA end match to TRBJ2-7. This CDR3 spans 16 amino acids. From germline, CDR1 is SGHRS and CDR2 YFSETQ. CDR3 in amino acids: CASSLRLAGENNEQYF. DNA for the CDR3: TGCGCCAGCAGCTTGCGACTAGCGGGAGAAAACAATGAGCAGTACTTC.

The CDR3 nucleotides read TGTGCCATCAGTGAGTTAAACAGGGGGAAGAATTCACCCCTCCACTTT. It specifies CAISELNRGKNSPLHF. The rearrangement uses TRBV10-3 and TRBJ1-6; 8 bases agree with TRBD1. The CDR3 is 16 residues long. The germline V gene has CDR1 ENHRY and CDR2 SYGVKD. V lost 1 base to trimming and J lost 7 bases; unmatched junction nucleotides: 6.

Concerning this clonotype: A far larger clone is only one base removed, so a read error is likely. V is TRBV4-2 and J is TRBJ2-1, with D perhaps TRBD2 (6 bases). CDR3 size: 14 residues. Germline assignment: CDR1 LGHNA and CDR2 YNFKEQ. CDR3 sequence: CASSPGLSYSEQFF. The CDR3 DNA follows: TGTGCCAGCAGCCCGGGACTCTCCTACAGTGAGCAGTTCTTC.

The chain links TRBV12-3 or TRBV12-4 to TRBJ2-1; 13 bases fit TRBD2. The ends lost 5 bases at V and 6 bases at J; junction bases unmatched: 7. This CDR3 is built from 16 residues. The DNA of the CDR3 is TGTGCCAGCAGTGGGCAACTAGCGGGAGGGATCAATGAGCAGTTCTTC. Protein product: CASSGQLAGGINEQFF.

With respect to this clonotype: An end of the junction does not agree with germline; a read error may underlie this. J is TRBJ2-7 and V is TRBV12-3 or TRBV12-4; D is possibly TRBD2 (6 bases). The CDR3 has 14 residues. CDR3: CASSSRGRFHERYF. CDR3 DNA: TGTGCCAGCAGTTCCCGAGGGAGGTTCCACGAGCGGTACTTC.

This clonotype was detected a few times. This chain uses TRBV20-1 with TRBJ2-3; 7 bases align to TRBD2. Per the germline V gene, CDR1 is DFQATT and CDR2 is SNEGSKA (reference sequence). The CDR3 totals 13 residues. Trimming cost V 5 bases and J 0 bases; bases outside gene matches: 2. The chain's CDR3 is CSAYSGSTDTQYF. The CDR3 DNA sequence: TGCAGTGCTTATAGCGGGAGCACAGATACGCAGTATTTT.

This sequence joins TRBV7-6 and TRBJ2-4; possibly TRBD1 for D (5 bases). Germline V gene sequence: CDR1 SGHVS, CDR2 FNYEAQ. V gave up 1 base and J gave up 9 bases, with 13 bases separating them. The CDR3 runs to 14 residues. The CDR3 nucleotides read TGTGCCAGCAGCTTAGTAGCAGGGTACAGCATTCAGTACTTC. Its protein product is CASSLVAGYSIQYF.